Below are 7 T cell receptor beta chains sequenced from a single sample in a study of glioma-infiltrating T cells after dendritic cell vaccination. Assay used: immunoSEQ multiplex PCR; TCRdb lists only in-frame clones, some missing. The data hold roughly 41,000 clones, with around four fifths observed a single time. The sample was blood, taken before dendritic cell vaccination. The source is a human donor with glioblastoma.

The chain has TRBV19 and TRBJ1-2; no clear D. Germline V gene data show CDR1 as LNHDA and CDR2 as SQIVND (reference sequence). This CDR3 contains 14 residues. Trimming removed 5 bases at V and 5 bases at J, with 15 bases between. CDR3 nucleotides: TGTGCCAGTAGTTTTTCAGGCCGTCAATATGGCTACACCTTC. This gives the protein CASSFSGRQYGYTF.

This rearrangement joins TRBV5-1 to TRBJ1-1; D is possibly TRBD1 (5 bases). CDR1 SGHRS and CDR2 YFSETQ come from the germline V gene. V shed 0 bases and J shed 6 bases, with 15 bases lying between them. This CDR3 is 15 amino acids long. CDR3 amino acids: CASSLAGSGRAEAFF. The CDR3 DNA sequence: TGCGCCAGCAGCTTGGCAGGGTCGGGTAGAGCTGAAGCTTTCTTT.

This chain links TRBV5-1 with TRBJ2-1; TRBD1 might be the D (8 bases). This CDR3 has 18 amino acids. Germline V gene sequence: CDR1 SGHRS, CDR2 YFSETQ. Trimming cost V 3 bases and J 4 bases, with 23 bases left between them. For the CDR3, the DNA is TGCGCCAGCAGCTCGGGGGGCGCCGGGACAGGTTATTACAATGAGCAGTTCTTC. This codes for CASSSGGAGTGYYNEQFF. Full variable domain (rest looked up from reference TRBV5-1 and TRBJ2-1): KAGVTQTPRYLIKTRGQQVTLSCSPISGHRSVSWYQQTPGQGLQFLFEYFSETQRNKGNFPGRFSGRQFSNSRSEMNVSTLELGDSALYLCASSSGGAGTGYYNEQFFGPGTRLTVL.

Comment on this clone: At one end, the junction sequence differs from germline, possibly due to a read error. This sample includes further DNA sequences coding for the same CDR3. The V and J genes are TRBV6-1 and TRBJ1-6; no clear D. This CDR3 is 15 amino acids long. CDR1 is MNHNS and CDR2 is SASEGT in the germline V gene. For the CDR3, the DNA is TGTGCCAGCGGTAATCTGGGGAGGGAAAATTCCCCCCTCCACTTT. This codes for CASGNLGRENSPLHF.

On this clone: One end of the junction fails to match germline, which may point to a read error. The V gene is TRBV7-7, the J gene TRBJ1-1, with 8 nucleotides matching TRBD1. CDR3 length: 17 amino acids. Germline V gives CDR1 SSHAT, CDR2 FNYEAQ (reference sequence). The CDR3 sequence is CASTQREQGGSNPEAFF. CDR3 in DNA: TGTGCTAGCACCCAAAGAGAACAGGGGGGAAGTAATCCTGAAGCTTTCTTT.

This chain joins TRBV6-4 and TRBJ1-3; D ambiguous. This CDR3 has 14 residues. V lost 2 bases and J 5 bases, leaving 10 bases between the germline ends. Germline CDR1 MRHNA, CDR2 SNTAGT. For the CDR3, the DNA is TGTGCCAGCAGTGACACGAGCAAAAGAAACACCATATATTTT. It translates to CASSDTSKRNTIYF.

The chain combines TRBV25-1 with TRBJ1-6; possibly TRBD1 for D (5 bases). Germline V gene lookup returns CDR1 MGHDK and CDR2 SYGVNS. CDR3 length equals 14 residues. Between the trimmed V and J ends, which lost 4 bases and 14 bases, there was a span of 18 bases. CDR3 protein: CASSGQTVQGTLHF. The CDR3, as DNA: TGTGCCAGCAGTGGACAGACAGTCCAAGGCACCCTCCACTTT.